Below are 6 T cell receptor beta chains sequenced from a single sample in a study of cytomegalovirus exposure and HLA in healthy donors. The study ran its PCR with 60 Vbeta and 13 Jbeta primers. Produced via immunoSEQ multiplex PCR; TCRdb's table is partial and in-frame only. The table includes about 97,000 clones, about four fifths detected once. Sequencing input: PBMCs. The receptor source for this set is a male donor in good health and CMV-seropositive.

This rearrangement joins TRBV11-2 to TRBJ1-2; no clear D. Trimming left V 3 bases short and J 2 bases short, with 13 bases between. The CDR3 contains 15 residues. CDR1 is SGHAT, CDR2 FQNNGV, per germline. This CDR3 reads CASSLFAGWNYGYTF. The CDR3 nucleotides read TGTGCCAGCAGCTTGTTTGCGGGATGGAACTATGGCTACACCTTC.

The rearrangement links TRBV19 to TRBJ2-2; 9 bases match TRBD1. V trimming: 3 bases; J trimming: 5 bases; junction bases outside the gene matches: 4. CDR1 and CDR2 from the germline V gene are LNHDA and SQIVND (reference sequence). The CDR3 consists of 15 residues. CDR3 region: CASSIYGTGTGELFF. CDR3 DNA sequence: TGTGCCAGTAGTATTTATGGGACAGGGACCGGGGAGCTGTTTTTT. The variable domain in full, completed from reference TRBV19 and TRBJ2-2, reads DGGITQSPKYLFRKEGQNVTLSCEQNLNHDAMYWYRQDPGQGLRLIYYSQIVNDFQKGDIAEGYSVSREKKESFPLTVTSAQKNPTAFYLCASSIYGTGTGELFFGEGSRLTVL.

The chain combines TRBV19 with TRBJ1-5; the D is unclear. V was clipped by 6 bases and J by 0 bases, with 15 bases between them. Germline CDR1 is LNHDA and CDR2 is SQIVND (reference sequence). The CDR3 totals 16 residues. The CDR3 region is CASRTLGVSSNQPQHF. CDR3 DNA sequence: TGTGCCAGTAGGACCCTCGGGGTTAGTAGCAATCAGCCCCAGCATTTT.

The chain joins TRBV6-5 to TRBJ2-5, with 9 bases fitting TRBD1. Germline lookup yields CDR1 MNHEY and CDR2 SVGAGI. The CDR3 is 15 amino acids. J gave up 5 bases and V 5 bases, and 9 bases lay outside the gene matches. The CDR3 DNA reads as TGTGCCAGCAGTACACAGGGGGCGCGCCCCGAGACCCAGTACTTC. It translates to CASSTQGARPETQYF.

This clone was seen more than once but under ten times. The chain joins TRBV12-5 to TRBJ1-1; 8 bases fit TRBD1. V was pared by 2 bases and J by 4 bases, with 9 bases of the junction left unmatched. Germline CDR1 and CDR2: LGHNT and FRNRAP. There are 16 residues in the CDR3. The CDR3 coding sequence is TGTGCTAGTGGTTTGACTATGGACAGGGTGCGCACTGAAGCTTTCTTT. This codes for CASGLTMDRVRTEAFF.

The chain uses TRBV5-6 and TRBJ2-7; D possibly corresponds to TRBD1 (5 bases). From germline, CDR1 is SGHDT and CDR2 YYEEEE. V was pared by 0 bases and J by 3 bases, with 7 bases between. CDR3 length equals 13 residues. The CDR3 DNA follows: TGTGCCAGCAGCTTGGGGGGCGGCTACGAGCAGTACTTC. Residues: CASSLGGGYEQYF.